A single sample gave rise to the 9 T cell receptor beta chains below, sequenced in a study of monozygotic twins with cystic fibrosis. The protocol was immunoSEQ multiplex PCR, while the TCRdb copy is restricted to in-frame clones and leaves out a portion. The sample has around 20,000 clones; about 87% are singletons. The sequencing input was blood. All receptors come from a woman aged 25 to 39 with cystic fibrosis.

This chain uses TRBV5-6 with TRBJ2-3; 8 bases agree with TRBD2. The V gene end was trimmed by 3 bases and the J gene end by 8 bases; junction bases not matched to a gene: 5. The CDR3 consists of 13 residues. Germline CDR1 and CDR2: SGHDT and YYEEEE. In DNA form, the CDR3 reads TGTGCCAGCAGCTCCGGGGGGGCCGGTACGCAGTATTTT. Translating it yields CASSSGGAGTQYF.

This clone was observed once. The chain couples TRBV29-1 to TRBJ2-1; 8 bases match TRBD2. The germline V gene has CDR1 SQVTM and CDR2 ANQGSEA. After removal of 7 bases from V and 12 bases from J, the junction contained 11 bases not matched to a gene. The CDR3 loop spans 12 amino acids. CDR3 amino acids: CSAPSGGPRQFF. The CDR3 region has the DNA TGCAGCGCCCCCTCGGGAGGGCCTCGGCAGTTCTTC.

The CDR3 coding sequence is TGCGCCAGCAGCCGAACCACAGGGGGCCGGGAAGCTTTCTTT. Translated, it gives CASSRTTGGREAFF. This rearrangement joins TRBV4-3 to TRBJ1-1; TRBD1 aligns across 9 bases. V trimming: 4 bases; J trimming: 8 bases; junction bases outside the gene matches: 8. CDR1 and CDR2 from the germline V gene are LGHNA and YSLEER. The CDR3 covers 14 residues.

V gene TRBV10-2 combines with J gene TRBJ2-5, with 10 bases aligning to TRBD1. V shed 6 bases and J 5 bases; nucleotides not matched to a gene: 6. This CDR3 has 14 amino acids. The germline V gene has CDR1 WSHSY and CDR2 SAAADI. This CDR3 reads CASRDRGLRETQYF. The CDR3 DNA reads as TGCGCCAGCAGAGACAGGGGGCTCCGGGAGACCCAGTACTTC.

The chain is built from TRBV4-3 and TRBJ2-3, with TRBD1 matching over 7 bases. The ends lost 3 bases at V and 4 bases at J; junction bases unmatched: 13. The CDR3 sequence is 17 residues long. Germline values: CDR1 LGHNA, CDR2 YSLEER. The CDR3 DNA sequence: TGCGCCAGCAGCCACTCAATTAGAGGGGGCAACGCAGATACGCAGTATTTT. This sequence encodes CASSHSIRGGNADTQYF.

This sequence joins TRBV25-1 and TRBJ2-7; the D call may be TRBD1 or TRBD2 (6 bases each). Germline CDR1 and CDR2: MGHDK and SYGVNS. Trimming removed 3 bases from V and 5 bases from J, with 17 bases in between. The CDR3 totals 15 residues. This CDR3 reads CASSDPSLGGHEQYF. Written as DNA, the CDR3 is TGTGCCAGCAGTGATCCCTCATTAGGGGGGCACGAGCAGTACTTC.

V and J are TRBV5-8 and TRBJ2-1; 9 bases are shared with TRBD2. Germline CDR1 reads SGHTS; CDR2 reads YDEGEE. The CDR3 extends over 16 amino acids. The J segment lost 5 bases and the V segment lost 4 bases, leaving 10 bases of the junction unmatched. The CDR3 loop is CASSPPGVAGDNEQFF. The CDR3, as DNA: TGTGCCAGCAGCCCCCCGGGGGTAGCGGGGGACAATGAGCAGTTCTTC.

This rearrangement joins TRBV18 to TRBJ2-7; 7 nucleotides line up with TRBD2. Germline V gene sequence: CDR1 KGHSH, CDR2 LQKENI. The CDR3 is 13 residues long. With V trimmed by 0 bases and J by 7 bases, 3 bases remained unmatched. In nucleotides, the CDR3 is TGTGCCAGCTCACCACCGAGCGGGACGGAGCAGTACTTC. Amino acid sequence: CASSPPSGTEQYF.

J is TRBJ2-4 and V is TRBV9; perhaps D is TRBD1 or TRBD2 (5 bases each). CDR3 length: 15 residues. With 4 bases removed from V and 9 bases from J, the gap between germline ends came to 20 bases. Germline CDR1 and CDR2: SGDLS and YYNGEE. The DNA for the CDR3 is TGTGCCAGCAGCCCTGTAGGGACCTTATTAGGCATTCAGTACTTC. Protein sequence: CASSPVGTLLGIQYF.